The 32 T cell receptor beta chains below were found in one sample sequenced in a study of identical twins. TCRdb reprocessed the 5' RACE reads with MiXCR, giving one entry per CDR3 protein. The sample lists around 250,000 distinct CDR3 sequences; roughly an eighth were seen once. These data were also reused for a study on yellow fever vaccine responses in identical twins.

Sequencing was carried out using memory (CD45RO+) T cells sorted from blood. These receptors all come from a woman under 30 in good health.

In the case of this clonotype: The junction differs from germline at one of its ends, possibly a read error. The chain couples TRBV7-2 to TRBJ2-5; tentative D call: TRBD1 (5 bases). The CDR3 is 14 amino acids. The V gene's germline CDR1 is SGHTA and CDR2 FQGNSA. The CDR3 DNA reads TGTGCCAGCAGGGTTCGAAGGGGCCAAGAGACCCGGTACTTC. Protein product: CASRVRRGQETRYF.

This chain connects TRBV5-1 to TRBJ2-2; D could derive from TRBD1 or TRBD2 (6 bases each). Per the germline V gene, CDR1 is SGHRS and CDR2 is YFSETQ. This CDR3 has 17 residues. With 3 bases removed from V and 3 bases from J, the gap between germline ends came to 18 bases. The CDR3: CASSWGPLAMDTGELFF. The CDR3 coding sequence is TGCGCCAGCAGCTGGGGGCCGCTAGCGATGGACACCGGGGAGCTGTTTTTT.

This clonotype came up a few times. The chain is built from TRBV7-2 and TRBJ1-2; D gene unclear. Trimming removed 1 base from V and 4 bases from J, with 1 base in between. This CDR3 has 11 residues. Germline V lookup: CDR1 SGHTA, CDR2 FQGNSA. The CDR3 DNA follows: TGTGCCAGCAGCTTAGTCTATGGCTACACCTTC. This translates into CASSLVYGYTF.

This clonotype was detected only a few times. The genes are TRBV6-1 and TRBJ1-5; TRBD1 aligns across 7 bases. The CDR3 has 14 residues. The V gene's germline CDR1 is MNHNS and CDR2 SASEGT. Trimming took 11 bases from V and 0 from J; bases not matched to a gene: 7. In DNA, the CDR3 is TGTGCCTCGTCCGACAGGGTTAGCAATCAGCCCCAGCATTTT. Its translation is CASSDRVSNQPQHF.

This clonotype came up many times. This rearrangement joins TRBV20-1 to TRBJ1-6; a weak D match, TRBD1 (5 bases). CDR1 is DFQATT, CDR2 SNEGSKA, per germline (reference sequence). The CDR3 totals 14 residues. V lost 6 bases to trimming and J lost 8 bases, with 17 bases between them. The chain's CDR3 is CSANPRVKDSPLHF. CDR3 nucleotides: TGCAGTGCGAACCCCAGGGTCAAGGATTCACCCCTCCACTTT.

This clonotype was seen ten or more times. The genes are TRBV20-1 and TRBJ2-7; 7 bases align to TRBD1. Germline CDR1 is DFQATT and CDR2 is SNEGSKA (reference sequence). CDR3 length: 14 residues. V lost 6 bases to trimming and J lost 1 base; unmatched junction nucleotides: 9. In DNA form, the CDR3 reads TGCAGTGCAGCTCGGCCAGGGGGATCCTACGAGCAGTACTTC. Amino acid sequence: CSAARPGGSYEQYF.

This clonotype has just a few counts. This chain links TRBV2 with TRBJ2-3; D is uncertain. The CDR3 loop spans 14 amino acids. V was shortened by 3 bases and J by 2 bases, with 9 bases between the two germline ends. Germline V lookup: CDR1 SNHLY, CDR2 FYNNEI. CDR3 coding DNA: TGTGCCAGCAGTGACGCCAGCTACACAGATACGCAGTATTTT. The encoded protein is CASSDASYTDTQYF.

The chain links TRBV7-6 to TRBJ2-1, with 7 bases aligning to TRBD2. Trimming cost V 1 base and J 9 bases; bases outside gene matches: 9. The germline gives CDR1 SGHVS, CDR2 FNYEAQ. The CDR3 spans 15 residues. The CDR3 is CASSLGGRAQLEQFF. The CDR3 nucleotides read TGTGCCAGCAGCTTAGGTGGGAGGGCCCAGCTTGAGCAGTTCTTC.

At least ten counts were recorded for this clonotype. J is TRBJ2-7 and V is TRBV3-1; D call uncertain. CDR1 and CDR2 from the germline V gene are LGHDT and YNNKEL (reference sequence). The V end lost 2 bases, the J end lost 6 bases, and 5 bases lay between the germline ends. The CDR3 has 11 amino acids. The CDR3 here is CASSQPPEQYF. Here the CDR3 DNA reads TGTGCCAGCAGCCAACCCCCCGAGCAGTACTTC.

This clonotype was recorded many times. The CDR3 nucleotides read TGTGCCTGGAGTGTATCGGGGAGAGCCAAAAACATTCAGTACTTC. It codes for CAWSVSGRAKNIQYF. The genes are TRBV30 and TRBJ2-4; tentative D call: TRBD2 (5 bases). V lost 0 bases and J lost 0, with 9 bases in between. The CDR3 is made up of 15 amino acids. From germline, CDR1 is GTSNPN and CDR2 SVGIG (reference sequence).

The chain is built from TRBV6-1 and TRBJ2-1; D is ambiguous. The CDR3 is 15 residues long. The ends were cut back, 1 base at V and 2 bases at J, with 9 bases in the middle. Germline V lookup: CDR1 MNHNS, CDR2 SASEGT. The CDR3 bases are TGTGCCAGCAGTGAAGATGACGGCCCCTACAATGAGCAGTTCTTC. This gives the protein CASSEDDGPYNEQFF.

The J gene is TRBJ2-5, the V gene TRBV28; D possibly matches TRBD1 or TRBD2 (5 bases each). The CDR3 is 14 residues long. Per the germline V gene, CDR1 is MDHEN and CDR2 is SYDVKM. V gave up 6 bases and J gave up 5 bases, with 16 bases separating them. This chain's CDR3 is CASRIQAGGETQYF. The CDR3, as DNA: TGTGCCAGCAGGATACAGGCGGGTGGGGAGACCCAGTACTTC.

This chain uses TRBV19 with TRBJ2-7; D not resolved. Germline CDR1 and CDR2: LNHDA and SQIVND (reference sequence). This CDR3 spans 14 amino acids. V lost 1 base, J lost 3 bases, and 10 bases lay in between. The CDR3, as DNA: TGTGCCAGTAGTATAGGACCCAGACTCTACGAGCAGTACTTC. It translates to CASSIGPRLYEQYF.

This clonotype was observed at least ten times. This rearrangement joins TRBV21-1 to TRBJ2-1; TRBD1 is the table's D call and was not checked against the DNA. TRBV21-1 is termed a pseudogene. The CDR3 loop spans 17 amino acids. The CDR3 loop is CASRPDRNLSSYNEQFF. The CDR3 nucleotides are TGTGCCAGCCGACCGGACAGGAACCTCAGCTCCTACAATGAGCAGTTCTTC.

The chain has TRBV4-3 and TRBJ1-3; D is unclear. This CDR3 region has 17 residues. Trimming stripped 1 base from V and 4 bases from J, with 17 bases between. The germline gives CDR1 LGHNA, CDR2 YSLEER. CDR3 residues: CASSQGEVAGPGNTIYF. The DNA of the CDR3 is TGCGCCAGCAGCCAAGGAGAGGTCGCCGGGCCAGGAAACACCATATATTTT.

The chain uses TRBV19 and TRBJ2-5; TRBD1 aligns across 8 bases. The germline gives CDR1 LNHDA, CDR2 SQIVND (reference sequence). V lost 7 bases to trimming and J lost 6 bases; unmatched junction nucleotides: 4. The CDR3 is 12 residues long. The CDR3 nucleotides read TGTGCCAGTAAAGACAGGGGAAAGACCCAGTACTTC. Its protein is CASKDRGKTQYF.

This clonotype was seen a few times. CDR3 in DNA: TGTGCCAGCAGCCAAGATTGGGAAGGAAAAGAGACCCAGTACTTC. This translates into CASSQDWEGKETQYF. The rearrangement links TRBV3-1 to TRBJ2-5; D call uncertain. The germline V and J ends were trimmed by 0 bases and 3 bases, with 11 bases remaining between them. The CDR3 length is 15 residues. CDR1 LGHDT and CDR2 YNNKEL come from the germline V gene (reference sequence).

V gene TRBV28 combines with J gene TRBJ2-7, with 8 bases aligning to TRBD2. The CDR3 has 14 amino acids. The V and J ends lost 6 bases and 7 bases, in that order; junction bases with no gene match: 11. Germline V gene lookup returns CDR1 MDHEN and CDR2 SYDVKM. This chain's CDR3 is CASRARGGRKEQYF. CDR3 coding DNA: TGTGCCAGCAGGGCCCGCGGGGGGCGGAAGGAGCAGTACTTC. The entire variable domain, with the rest obtained from reference TRBV28 and TRBJ2-7, is as follows: DVKVTQSSRYLVKRTGEKVFLECVQDMDHENMFWYRQDPGLGLRLIYFSYDVKMKEKGDIPEGYSVSREKKERFSLILESASTNQTSMYLCASRARGGRKEQYFGPGTRLTVT.

This clonotype came up a few times. The chain employs TRBV20-1 and TRBJ1-6; D gene unclear. The CDR3 extends over 14 amino acids. V shed 3 bases and J shed 6 bases, with 12 bases lying between them. Germline V CDR1 and CDR2: DFQATT, SNEGSKA (reference sequence). CDR3 sequence (DNA): TGCAGTGCTAGTTCGGCGGGCCGTAATTCACCCCTCCACTTT. It translates to CSASSAGRNSPLHF.

This clonotype was detected a few times. The rearrangement joins TRBV7-2 to TRBJ2-6, with unresolved D. The CDR3 has 13 amino acids. Germline CDR1 reads SGHTA; CDR2 reads FQGNSA. V lost 2 bases and J lost 12, with 11 bases in between. CDR3 region: CASSLTASGVLTF. CDR3 nucleotides: TGTGCCAGCAGCTTAACGGCTTCTGGCGTCCTGACTTTC.

This chain links TRBV20-1 with TRBJ2-1; 10 bases fit TRBD2. V lost 0 bases and J lost 9; bases outside the gene matches: 8. The CDR3 extends over 15 amino acids. Germline V gene sequence: CDR1 DFQATT, CDR2 SNEGSKA (reference sequence). The CDR3, as DNA: TGCAGTGCTAGAGATGCTAGCGGGAGTTCCGGTGAGCAGTTCTTC. Amino acid sequence: CSARDASGSSGEQFF.

The rearrangement links TRBV11-2 to TRBJ2-5, with D perhaps TRBD1 or TRBD2 (5 bases each). Germline-derived CDR1 and CDR2 are SGHAT and FQNNGV. The CDR3 sequence is 15 residues long. Trimming stripped 5 bases from V and 7 bases from J, with 20 bases between. CDR3 DNA: TGTGCCAGCAGCCGTGGGGGTGGACTCGAGGCGACCCAGTACTTC. Its translation: CASSRGGGLEATQYF. Combining the CDR3 with reference TRBV11-2 and TRBJ2-5 gives the whole variable domain EAGVAQSPRYKIIEKRQSVAFWCNPISGHATLYWYQQILGQGPKLLIQFQNNGVVDDSQLPKDRFSAERLKGVDSTLKIQPAKLEDSAVYLCASSRGGGLEATQYFGPGTRLLVL.

This sequence joins TRBV3-1 and TRBJ2-1; D not resolved. V gave up 3 bases and J gave up 12 bases, with 12 bases separating them. Germline-derived CDR1 and CDR2 are LGHDT and YNNKEL (reference sequence). CDR3 length: 12 amino acids. The DNA for the CDR3 is TGTGCCAGCAGCCATGGAATGGGTGGGCAGTTCTTC. Encoded protein: CASSHGMGGQFF.

As regards this clonotype: At one boundary the junction diverges from the germline segment, which might be a read error. The chain is built from TRBV28 and TRBJ2-5; 8 bases align to TRBD1. CDR1 is MDHEN, CDR2 SYDVKM, per germline. This CDR3 has 15 residues. DNA of the CDR3: TGTGCCACCAGTTTACCTGGACAGGGCCAAGAGACCCAGTACTTC. Translation: CATSLPGQGQETQYF.

Many counts were recorded for this clonotype. The V gene is TRBV25-1, the J gene TRBJ2-1, with 8 bases aligning to TRBD2. This CDR3 has 15 amino acids. V was clipped by 2 bases and J by 4 bases; unmatched bases: 4. CDR1 is MGHDK, CDR2 SYGVNS, per germline. CDR3 sequence: CASSEVAGTYNEQFF. CDR3 nucleotide sequence: TGTGCCAGCAGTGAAGTAGCGGGGACTTACAATGAGCAGTTCTTC.

This rearrangement joins TRBV12-3 or TRBV12-4 to TRBJ2-2; TRBD2 agrees at 15 bases. The CDR3 is 17 residues long. The junction had 6 bases not matched to a gene; V was cut back by 7 bases and J by 3 bases. The DNA of the CDR3 is TGTGCCAGCACCAGGACTAGCGGGAGGGCCCACACCGGGGAGCTGTTTTTT. This encodes CASTRTSGRAHTGELFF.

This clonotype turned up a few times. The V and J genes are TRBV6-1 and TRBJ2-5; the D is unclear. The CDR3 sequence is 13 residues long. Germline CDR1 is MNHNS and CDR2 is SASEGT. The V end was cut by 8 bases, the J end by 0 bases, with 10 bases between. This CDR3 is CASGWANQETQYF. The CDR3 nucleotides are TGTGCCAGCGGGTGGGCTAACCAAGAGACCCAGTACTTC.

This clonotype occurred a few times. This chain links TRBV19 with TRBJ1-5; 8 nucleotides align to TRBD1. The trim removed 6 bases at V and 9 bases at J, leaving 7 bases unmatched. Germline assignment: CDR1 LNHDA and CDR2 SQIVND (reference sequence). This CDR3 spans 13 amino acids. The CDR3 region has the DNA TGTGCCAGTAGCGGACAGGGAATCGGGCCCCAGCATTTT. Its translation is CASSGQGIGPQHF.

Many counts were recorded for this clonotype. J is TRBJ2-3 and V is TRBV7-2, with D possibly being TRBD2 (6 bases). This CDR3 contains 14 residues. Trimming left V 5 bases short and J 4 bases short, with 13 bases between. Germline V gene sequence: CDR1 SGHTA, CDR2 FQGNSA. CDR3 protein: CASSLGTGPDTQYF. CDR3 DNA sequence: TGTGCCAGCAGCCTTGGGACTGGGCCAGATACGCAGTATTTT.

This clonotype has ten or more counts. The genes are TRBV29-1 and TRBJ2-1; weak D call: TRBD1 (6 bases). The CDR3 extends over 14 amino acids. Germline-derived CDR1 and CDR2 are SQVTM and ANQGSEA. The ends were cut back, 0 bases at V and 2 bases at J, with 8 bases in the middle. CDR3 nucleotides: TGCAGCGTTGAAGACCACAGGGCCTACAATGAGCAGTTCTTC. As protein: CSVEDHRAYNEQFF.

This clonotype was detected a few times. CDR3 in amino acids: CASSPGLAKAGELFF. The CDR3 DNA is TGTGCCAGCAGTCCGGGACTAGCGAAGGCCGGGGAGCTGTTTTTT. The V gene is TRBV27, the J gene TRBJ2-2; 10 positions match TRBD2. The CDR3 totals 15 residues. Losses at the gene ends were 5 bases for V and 6 bases for J; bases not matched to a gene: 6. Germline CDR1 reads MNHEY; CDR2 reads SMNVEV (reference sequence).

This clonotype was observed a few times. This sequence joins TRBV5-1 and TRBJ2-3, with D possibly being TRBD1 (6 bases). CDR3 length: 16 residues. Germline V gene lookup returns CDR1 SGHRS and CDR2 YFSETQ. Trimming shortened V by 4 bases and J by 6 bases, and 21 bases separated the two germline ends. The CDR3 sequence is CASSADVGGVGDTQYF. Written as DNA, the CDR3 is TGCGCCAGCAGCGCCGACGTTGGGGGCGTCGGGGATACGCAGTATTTT.